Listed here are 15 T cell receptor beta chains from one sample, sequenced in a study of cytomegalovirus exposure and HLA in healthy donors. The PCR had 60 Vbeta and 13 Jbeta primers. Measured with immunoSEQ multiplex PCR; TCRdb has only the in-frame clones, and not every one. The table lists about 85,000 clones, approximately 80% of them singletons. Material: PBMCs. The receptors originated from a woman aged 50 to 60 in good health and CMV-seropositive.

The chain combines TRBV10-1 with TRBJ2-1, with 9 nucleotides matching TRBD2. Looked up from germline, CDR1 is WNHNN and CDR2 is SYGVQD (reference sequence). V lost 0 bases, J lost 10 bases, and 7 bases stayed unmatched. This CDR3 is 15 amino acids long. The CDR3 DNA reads TGCGCCAGCAGTGAGTCTGCTAGCGGGGCCCAAGAGCAGTTCTTC. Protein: CASSESASGAQEQFF.

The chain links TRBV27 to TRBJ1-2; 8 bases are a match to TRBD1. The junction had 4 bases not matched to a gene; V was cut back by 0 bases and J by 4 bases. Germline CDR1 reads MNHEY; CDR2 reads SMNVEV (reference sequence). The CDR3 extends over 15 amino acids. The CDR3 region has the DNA TGTGCCAGCAGTTTATCGAGCGGGACAGGCTATGGCTACACCTTC. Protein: CASSLSSGTGYGYTF.

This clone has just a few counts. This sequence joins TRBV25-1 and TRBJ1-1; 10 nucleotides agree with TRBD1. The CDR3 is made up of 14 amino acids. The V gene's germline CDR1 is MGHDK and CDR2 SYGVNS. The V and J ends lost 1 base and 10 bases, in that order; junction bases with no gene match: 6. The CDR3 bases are TGTGCCAGCAGTGAATCAAAGACAGGGGGCCGAGCTTTCTTT. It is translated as CASSESKTGGRAFF.

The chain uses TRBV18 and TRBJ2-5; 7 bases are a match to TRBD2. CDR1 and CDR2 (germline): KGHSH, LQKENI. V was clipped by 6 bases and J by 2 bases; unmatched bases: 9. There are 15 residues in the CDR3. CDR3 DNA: TGTGCCAGCTCGGCCCCGGGACTACTACAAGAGACCCAGTACTTC. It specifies CASSAPGLLQETQYF.

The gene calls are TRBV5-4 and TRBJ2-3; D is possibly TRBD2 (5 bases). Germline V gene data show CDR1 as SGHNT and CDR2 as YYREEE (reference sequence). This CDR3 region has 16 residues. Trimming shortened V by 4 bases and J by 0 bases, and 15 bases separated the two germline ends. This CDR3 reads CASSLLVGPSTDTQYF. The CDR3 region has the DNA TGTGCCAGCAGCCTACTAGTGGGTCCTAGCACAGATACGCAGTATTTT.

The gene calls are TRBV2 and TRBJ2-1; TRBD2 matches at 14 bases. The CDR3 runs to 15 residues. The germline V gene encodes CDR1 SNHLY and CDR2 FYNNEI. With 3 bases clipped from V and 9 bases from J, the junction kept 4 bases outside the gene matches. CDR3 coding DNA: TGTGCCAGCAGTGAGGGACTAGCGGGAGTAGCTGAGCAGTTCTTC. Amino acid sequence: CASSEGLAGVAEQFF.

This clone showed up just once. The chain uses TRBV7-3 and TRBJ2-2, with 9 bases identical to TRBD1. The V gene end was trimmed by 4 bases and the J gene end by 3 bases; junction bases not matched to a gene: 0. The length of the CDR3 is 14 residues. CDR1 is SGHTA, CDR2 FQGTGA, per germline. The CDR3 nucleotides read TGTGCCAGCAGCTGGGACAGGGACACCGGGGAGCTGTTTTTT. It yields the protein CASSWDRDTGELFF. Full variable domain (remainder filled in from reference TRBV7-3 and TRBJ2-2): GAGVSQTPSNKVTEKGKYVELRCDPISGHTALYWYRQSLGQGPEFLIYFQGTGAADDSGLPNDRFFAVRPEGSVSTLKIQRTERGDSAVYLCASSWDRDTGELFFGEGSRLTVL.

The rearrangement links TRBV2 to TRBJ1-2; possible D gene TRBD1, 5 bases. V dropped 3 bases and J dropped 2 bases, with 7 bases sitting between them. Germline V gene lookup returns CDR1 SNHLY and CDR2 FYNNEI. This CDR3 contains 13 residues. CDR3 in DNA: TGTGCCAGCAGTGACCGGGGGAACTATGGCTACACCTTC. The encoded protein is CASSDRGNYGYTF.

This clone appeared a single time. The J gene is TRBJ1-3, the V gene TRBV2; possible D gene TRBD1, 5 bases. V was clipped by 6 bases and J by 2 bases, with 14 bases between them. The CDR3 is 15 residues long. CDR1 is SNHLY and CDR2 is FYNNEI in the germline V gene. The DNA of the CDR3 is TGTGCCAGCAGGGGGGGGTTATCCGCTGGAAACACCATATATTTT. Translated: CASRGGLSAGNTIYF.

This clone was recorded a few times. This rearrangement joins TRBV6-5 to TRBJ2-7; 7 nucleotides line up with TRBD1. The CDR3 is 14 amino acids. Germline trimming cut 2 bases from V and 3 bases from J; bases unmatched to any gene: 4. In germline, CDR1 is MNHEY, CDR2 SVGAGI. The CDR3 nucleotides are TGTGCCAGCAGTTACGGGACAGAGATCTACGAGCAGTACTTC. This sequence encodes CASSYGTEIYEQYF.

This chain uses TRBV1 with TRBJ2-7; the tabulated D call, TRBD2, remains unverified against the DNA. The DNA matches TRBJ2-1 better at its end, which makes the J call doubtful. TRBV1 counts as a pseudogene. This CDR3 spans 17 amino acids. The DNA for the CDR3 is TGCACCAGCAGCCAGGTTAGACTAGCGGGGACCTACAATGAGCAGTTCTTC. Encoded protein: CTSSQVRLAGTYNEQFF.

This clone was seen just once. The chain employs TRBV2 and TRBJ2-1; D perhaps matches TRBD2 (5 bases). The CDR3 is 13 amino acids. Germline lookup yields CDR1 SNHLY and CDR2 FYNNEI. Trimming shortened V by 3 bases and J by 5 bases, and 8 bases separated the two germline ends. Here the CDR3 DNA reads TGTGCCAGCAGTGATCCGGGGAACAATGAGCAGTTCTTC. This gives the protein CASSDPGNNEQFF.

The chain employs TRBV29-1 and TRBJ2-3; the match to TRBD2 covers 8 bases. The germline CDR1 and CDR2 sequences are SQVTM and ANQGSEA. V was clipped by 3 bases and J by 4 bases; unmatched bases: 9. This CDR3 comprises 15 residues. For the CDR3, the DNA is TGCAGCGTTGACGCCGGGAGGGGGGGGGCAGATACGCAGTATTTT. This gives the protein CSVDAGRGGADTQYF.

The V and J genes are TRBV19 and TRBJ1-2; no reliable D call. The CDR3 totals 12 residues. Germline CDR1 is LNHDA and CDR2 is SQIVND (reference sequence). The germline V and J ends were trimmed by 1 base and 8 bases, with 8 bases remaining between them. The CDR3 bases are TGTGCCAGTAGTATAGGTGCTAGCGGCTACACCTTC. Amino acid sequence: CASSIGASGYTF.

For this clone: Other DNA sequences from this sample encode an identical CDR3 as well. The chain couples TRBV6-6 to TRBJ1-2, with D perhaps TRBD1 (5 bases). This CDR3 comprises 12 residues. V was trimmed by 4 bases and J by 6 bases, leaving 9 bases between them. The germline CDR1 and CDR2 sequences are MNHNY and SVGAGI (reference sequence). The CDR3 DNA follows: TGTGCCAGCAGTTCGGGGGGTGATGGCTACACCTTC. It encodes CASSSGGDGYTF.